This passage covers 22 T cell receptor beta chains from one sample sequenced in a study of shared clonotypes between healthy human individuals. Generated by immunoSEQ multiplex PCR, the TCRdb table keeps only in-frame clones and is missing some. The sample holds 400,000 to 500,000 clones, around 79% seen once. The sample was PBMCs. The receptors derive from a woman between 35 and 50 years old in good health. Some clones in this sample may be carry-over from other donors' samples.

This sequence joins TRBV19 and TRBJ1-1, with TRBD1 matching over 12 bases. This CDR3 has 18 amino acids. The trim removed 1 base at V and 6 bases at J, leaving 12 bases unmatched. Germline V CDR1 and CDR2: LNHDA, SQIVND (reference sequence). CDR3 DNA: TGTGCCAGTAGTATAGGGTGGGGGACAGGGGGCGTGAGCCCTGAAGCTTTCTTT. It yields the protein CASSIGWGTGGVSPEAFF.

This clone appeared a single time. This chain uses TRBV11-2 with TRBJ2-5, with 8 bases aligning to TRBD1. The J call may be mistaken, given a closer DNA end match to TRBJ2-7. The length of the CDR3 is 15 residues. Germline assignment: CDR1 SGHAT and CDR2 FQNNGV. The CDR3 coding sequence is TGTGCCAGCAGCTTAGCGGGCAGGGGGCGGTACGAGCAGTACTTC. It yields the protein CASSLAGRGRYEQYF.

This clone was observed at least ten times. The genes are TRBV15 and TRBJ1-2; D is undetermined. Per germline, CDR1 LNHNV and CDR2 YYDKDF (reference sequence). The CDR3 loop spans 13 amino acids. V dropped 1 base and J dropped 8 bases, with 11 bases sitting between them. This CDR3 is CATSRGTWKGYTF. CDR3 DNA: TGTGCCACCAGCAGAGGGACGTGGAAGGGCTACACCTTC. Combining the CDR3 with reference TRBV15 and TRBJ1-2 gives the whole variable domain DAMVIQNPRYQVTQFGKPVTLSCSQTLNHNVMYWYQQKSSQAPKLLFHYYDKDFNNEADTPDNFQSRRPNTSFCFLDIRSPGLGDTAMYLCATSRGTWKGYTFGSGTRLTVV.

This rearrangement joins TRBV11-3 to TRBJ2-7, with 10 bases matching TRBD1. In germline, CDR1 is SGHNT, CDR2 YENEEA. V shed 0 bases and J 5 bases; nucleotides not matched to a gene: 7. This CDR3 comprises 16 residues. CDR3: CASSLDGGQGLDEQYF. DNA for the CDR3: TGTGCCAGCAGCTTAGATGGGGGACAGGGGCTCGACGAGCAGTACTTC. The variable domain in full, with the rest retrieved from reference TRBV11-3 and TRBJ2-7, is EAGVVQSPRYKIIEKKQPVAFWCNPISGHNTLYWYLQNLGQGPELLIRYENEEAVDDSQLPKDRFSAERLKGVDSTLKIQPAELGDSAVYLCASSLDGGQGLDEQYFGPGTRLTVT.

Only a few counts were recorded for this clone. The V gene is TRBV19, the J gene TRBJ2-7; 7 nucleotides align to TRBD1. CDR1 and CDR2 (germline): LNHDA, SQIVND (reference sequence). This CDR3 is built from 15 residues. V dropped 1 base and J dropped 3; count of bases not matched to a gene: 6. The CDR3 here is CASSIADREYYEQYF. Written as DNA, the CDR3 is TGTGCCAGTAGTATAGCTGACAGGGAGTACTACGAGCAGTACTTC.

Ten or more counts support this clone. This chain joins TRBV2 and TRBJ1-1; D is undetermined. The V end lost 2 bases, the J end lost 0 bases, and 4 bases lay between the germline ends. Germline V gene lookup returns CDR1 SNHLY and CDR2 FYNNEI. There are 13 residues in the CDR3. CDR3: CASSEWVNTEAFF. DNA of the CDR3: TGTGCCAGCAGTGAATGGGTGAACACTGAAGCTTTCTTT.

V is TRBV14 and J is TRBJ2-4, with 7 bases lining up with TRBD2. The V gene end was trimmed by 1 base and the J gene end by 7 bases; junction bases not matched to a gene: 7. Germline V gene lookup returns CDR1 SGHDN and CDR2 FVKESK. The CDR3 sequence is 15 residues long. DNA for the CDR3: TGTGCCAGCAGCCAAGTCGGCGGGAGAGGGAACATTCAGTACTTC. Protein: CASSQVGGRGNIQYF.

This sequence joins TRBV7-8 and TRBJ2-1; D may be TRBD2 (5 bases). Trimming pared 5 bases from V and 0 bases from J, leaving 14 bases between. The germline gives CDR1 SGHVS, CDR2 FQNEAQ. The CDR3 is 16 amino acids. In DNA, the CDR3 is TGTGCCAGCAGCCCACTTAGCGCGAGCTCCTACAATGAGCAGTTCTTC. This codes for CASSPLSASSYNEQFF.

This chain joins TRBV7-9 and TRBJ2-7; D remains ambiguous. The CDR3 runs to 14 residues. Trimming shortened V by 1 base and J by 3 bases, and 10 bases separated the two germline ends. Per germline, CDR1 SEHNR and CDR2 FQNEAQ (reference sequence). The CDR3 sequence is CASSLVIGDYEQYF. CDR3 DNA sequence: TGTGCCAGCAGCTTAGTCATTGGGGACTACGAGCAGTACTTC.

V usage is TRBV19 and J usage is TRBJ2-2; 8 nucleotides agree with TRBD1. V shed 4 bases and J 4 bases; nucleotides not matched to a gene: 5. Germline V gene data show CDR1 as LNHDA and CDR2 as SQIVND (reference sequence). This CDR3 spans 15 amino acids. CDR3 nucleotide sequence: TGTGCCAGTAGTAGTCGCAGGGGGCTCACCGGGGAGCTGTTTTTT. The encoded protein is CASSSRRGLTGELFF. Looking up the rest from reference TRBV19 and TRBJ2-2 gives the full variable domain: DGGITQSPKYLFRKEGQNVTLSCEQNLNHDAMYWYRQDPGQGLRLIYYSQIVNDFQKGDIAEGYSVSREKKESFPLTVTSAQKNPTAFYLCASSSRRGLTGELFFGEGSRLTVL.

The chain has TRBV29-1 and TRBJ2-1; perhaps TRBD2 as D (6 bases). CDR1 and CDR2 (germline): SQVTM, ANQGSEA. The CDR3 has 14 residues. The germline V and J ends were trimmed by 4 bases and 3 bases, with 13 bases remaining between them. The chain's CDR3 is CSVVLATSYNEQFF. Here the CDR3 DNA reads TGCAGCGTTGTACTAGCTACCAGCTACAATGAGCAGTTCTTC.

In this sample, this clone turned up a few times. V gene TRBV28 combines with J gene TRBJ1-2; weak D call: TRBD1 (5 bases). The germline CDR1 and CDR2 sequences are MDHEN and SYDVKM. Trimming removed 7 bases from V and 6 bases from J, with 18 bases in between. The CDR3 has 14 residues. The CDR3 DNA is TGTGCCAGCACCCCCCGTGGGGGGGAAGATGGCTACACCTTC. Its translation: CASTPRGGEDGYTF.

This sequence joins TRBV5-6 and TRBJ1-2; unclear D gene. Deletions cut 3 bases from V and 6 bases from J, with 18 bases between. CDR1 is SGHDT, CDR2 YYEEEE, per germline. This CDR3 contains 15 residues. This CDR3 is CASSSGGLVQNGYTF. In DNA, the CDR3 is TGTGCCAGCAGCTCGGGCGGATTGGTTCAGAATGGCTACACCTTC.

There are a few counts of this clone. The chain uses TRBV28 and TRBJ1-1; no clear D gene. From germline, CDR1 is MDHEN and CDR2 SYDVKM. The CDR3 runs to 14 residues. The CDR3 bases are TGTGTAGTATACCAGGTAAACACATGGGGTGAAGCTTTCTTT. Translating gives CVVYQVNTWGEAFF.

The rearrangement uses TRBV6-1 and TRBJ1-4; D may be TRBD1 (6 bases). The CDR3 runs 14 residues. V lost 3 bases and J 8 bases, leaving 13 bases between the germline ends. CDR1 MNHNS and CDR2 SASEGT come from the germline V gene. CDR3 protein: CASSDNREGEKLFF. The CDR3, as DNA: TGTGCCAGCAGTGATAACAGGGAAGGAGAAAAACTGTTTTTT.

The chain recombines TRBV5-6 with TRBJ1-1; D remains unclear. The CDR3 has 16 amino acids. The germline V and J ends were trimmed by 5 bases and 5 bases, with 22 bases remaining between them. Germline CDR1 reads SGHDT; CDR2 reads YYEEEE. Written as DNA, the CDR3 is TGTGCCAGCAGTCCAGGACCAGGAGCGACTTGGACTGAAGCTTTCTTT. Translation: CASSPGPGATWTEAFF.

V is TRBV4-1 and J is TRBJ2-5, with D perhaps matching TRBD2 (5 bases). Germline CDR1 and CDR2: MGHRA and YSYEKL. V shed 3 bases and J shed 5 bases, with 22 bases lying between them. The CDR3 length is 17 residues. DNA of the CDR3: TGCGCCAGCAGCCATGAACCTAAGAGGGCAAATGGGGAGACCCAGTACTTC. Amino acids: CASSHEPKRANGETQYF.

V usage is TRBV9 and J usage is TRBJ1-1, with 9 bases aligning to TRBD1. The V segment lost 3 bases and the J segment 4 bases; nucleotides outside the gene matches: 10. Germline loops: CDR1 SGDLS, CDR2 YYNGEE. The CDR3 is 16 amino acids. The CDR3 nucleotides are TGTGCCAGCAGCGCCGATGGGACAGGGAAGGTCACTGAAGCTTTCTTT. Translation gives CASSADGTGKVTEAFF.

The V and J genes are TRBV7-6 and TRBJ2-5; unclear D gene. CDR3 length: 16 amino acids. The V gene's germline CDR1 is SGHVS and CDR2 FNYEAQ. V gave up 5 bases and J gave up 4 bases, with 20 bases separating them. CDR3 loop: CASSPRGSRSGETQYF. The DNA of the CDR3 is TGTGCCAGCAGCCCACGAGGTAGTAGAAGTGGAGAGACCCAGTACTTC.

V gene TRBV10-1 combines with J gene TRBJ2-1; 12 bases are shared with TRBD1. Unmatched junction bases numbered 9, after V lost 2 bases and J lost 10 bases. This CDR3 contains 16 residues. CDR1 WNHNN and CDR2 SYGVQD come from the germline V gene (reference sequence). This CDR3 is CASSEKGGQGAYEQFF. CDR3 DNA: TGCGCCAGCAGTGAGAAGGGGGGACAGGGGGCTTACGAGCAGTTCTTC.

Worth noting for this clone: A read error may be the cause here, since a much bigger clone is one base away. CDR3 in amino acids: CASSLGDRQETQYF. The CDR3 bases are TGTGCCAGCAGCTTGGGGGACAGACAAGAGACCCAGTACTTC. This chain links TRBV5-6 with TRBJ2-5, with 7 bases fitting TRBD1. CDR1 and CDR2 (germline): SGHDT, YYEEEE. The CDR3 loop spans 14 amino acids. J gave up 2 bases and V 0 bases, and 1 base lay outside the gene matches.

The CDR3 reads CASKPGTGIDEQYF. The CDR3 DNA follows: TGTGCCAGCAAACCCGGGACAGGGATAGACGAGCAGTACTTC. J is TRBJ2-7 and V is TRBV6-1, with TRBD1 matching 9 bases. Germline V gene lookup returns CDR1 MNHNS and CDR2 SASEGT. V trimming: 7 bases; J trimming: 5 bases; junction bases outside the gene matches: 9. The CDR3 is 14 amino acids.